The present T cell receptor (beta chain) was sequenced within a study of early T cells in non-severe SARS-CoV-2 infection. The germline CDR1 and CDR2 sequences are SGHDT and YYEEEE. The CDR3 covers 18 residues. V gave up 4 bases and J gave up 4 bases; unmatched junction bases: 9. Individual cDNA molecules each received unique molecular identifiers attached to them. TCRdb redid the calling of the 5' RACE reads with MiXCR, one entry per CDR3 protein. The sample comprises about 80,000 distinct CDR3 sequences, roughly 12% of which are singletons, and about 1% rests with the top ten. The table lists this clonotype with a few counts.

What was sequenced was whole blood. This TCR was recovered from an adult who was a healthcare worker with PCR-confirmed SARS-CoV-2 infection or an uninfected control (not recorded which). The gene calls are TRBV5-6 and TRBJ2-2, with TRBD2 matching 14 bases. CDR3 in amino acids: CASSLRLAGGPFTGELFF. CDR3 nucleotides: TGTGCCAGCAGCCTACGACTAGCGGGAGGGCCGTTCACCGGGGAGCTGTTTTTT.